This TCR beta chain is drawn from a study of regulatory T cells in long-lasting Graves disease. Study in general: Newly diagnosed Graves' patients had under 3 months of antithyroid drugs.

According to the study, TCR beta libraries were built with iRepertoire HTBI primers and CDR3-region Arm-PCR. TCRdb used MiXCR to reprocess the multiplex PCR reads, holding one entry per CDR3 protein. The data contain 420,000 or so distinct CDR3 sequences, roughly 15% of them singletons. Notes on this clonotype: Its matching antigen is unknown. This likely traces to a read error, being one base from a far larger clone.

The germline V gene has CDR1 MDHEN and CDR2 SYDVKM. The length of the CDR3 is 16 residues. Stated time point: newly diagnosed GD, antithyroid drugs for less than 3 months. RNA from PBMCs was the source of the TCR library. Collection of peripheral blood (nine milliliters) was done using EDTA tubes. Findings and caveats of the study: With persistent disease, TRBV28, TRBJ1-2 and TRBJ2-5 were the favored segments.

The sample was also linked to a second study, of T cells in Graves' hyperthyroidism and ophthalmopathy. That report notes: Blood held most thyroid clonotypes expanded above 0.001 frequency.

The V call is TRBV28, the J call TRBJ2-3, with D maybe TRBD2 (6 bases). The TCR originated in a woman younger than 30 with Graves disease. Material: peripheral blood mononuclear cells (PBMCs), obtained at new diagnosis, from a patient treated with antithyroid drugs. For the CDR3, the DNA is TGTGCCAGCAGTTACGTATGGGGGGTTTCTAACAATGAGCAGTCCTTC. Translation: CASSYVWGVSNNEQSF.